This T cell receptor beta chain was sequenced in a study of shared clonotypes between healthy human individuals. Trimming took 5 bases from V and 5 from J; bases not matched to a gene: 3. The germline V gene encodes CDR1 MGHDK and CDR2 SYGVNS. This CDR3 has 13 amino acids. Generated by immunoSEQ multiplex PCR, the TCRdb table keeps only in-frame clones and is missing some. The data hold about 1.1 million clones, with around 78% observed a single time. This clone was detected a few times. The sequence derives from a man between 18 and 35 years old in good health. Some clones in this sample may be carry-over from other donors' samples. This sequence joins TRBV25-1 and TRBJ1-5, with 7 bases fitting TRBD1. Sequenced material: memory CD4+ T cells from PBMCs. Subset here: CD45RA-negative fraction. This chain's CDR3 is CASSKTGDQPQHF. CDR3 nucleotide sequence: TGTGCCAGCAGTAAAACAGGGGATCAGCCCCAGCATTTT.